The present TCR beta chain was sequenced within a study of blood T cell repertoires in COVID-19. As originally analysed: Amplification of reference gene primers provided the estimated nucleated cell counts. Measured with immunoSEQ multiplex PCR; TCRdb has only the in-frame clones, and not every one. That table gives V, J and clone size, and the DNA gave D and trimming. The sample yields over 250,000 clones, roughly nine tenths seen once. The V gene's germline CDR1 is SGHRS and CDR2 YFSETQ. With V trimmed by 0 bases and J by 6 bases, 6 bases remained unmatched. The CDR3 loop spans 16 amino acids. The sample taken for sequencing was peripheral blood. The TCR comes from a young woman with COVID-19, enrolled during active disease. The chain employs TRBV5-1 and TRBJ2-2; 9 positions match TRBD2. Here the CDR3 reads CASSLGVSGSPGELFF. The DNA of the CDR3 is TGCGCCAGCAGCTTGGGGGTTAGCGGGAGTCCCGGGGAGCTGTTTTTT.